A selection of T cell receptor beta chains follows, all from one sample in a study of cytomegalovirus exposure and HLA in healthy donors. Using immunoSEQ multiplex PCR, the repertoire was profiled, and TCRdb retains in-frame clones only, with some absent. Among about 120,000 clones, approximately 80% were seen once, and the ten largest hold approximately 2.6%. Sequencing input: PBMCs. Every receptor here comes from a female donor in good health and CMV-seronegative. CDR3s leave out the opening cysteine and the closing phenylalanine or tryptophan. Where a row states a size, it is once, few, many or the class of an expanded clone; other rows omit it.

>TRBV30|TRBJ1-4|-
AWRRTGGYLGEKLF
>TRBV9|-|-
ASSVGLAGGPEQY
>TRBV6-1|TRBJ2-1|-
ASSSRPRASEQF
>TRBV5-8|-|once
ASSQSGTDYEQY
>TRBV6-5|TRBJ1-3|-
ASSYSQGAGGNTIY
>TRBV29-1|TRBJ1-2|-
SAPEALYGYT
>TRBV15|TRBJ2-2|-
ATSDKTGAGELF
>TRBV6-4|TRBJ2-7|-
ASSDSDRSAYEQY
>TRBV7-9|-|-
ASRSGLSYEQY
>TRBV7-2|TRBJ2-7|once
ASSFSGLAGYEQY
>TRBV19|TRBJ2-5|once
ASARDQETQY
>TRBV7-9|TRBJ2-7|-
ASSLQGFSYEQY
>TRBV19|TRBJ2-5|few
ASSIQGTETQY
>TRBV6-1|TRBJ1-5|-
ASSEADQPQH
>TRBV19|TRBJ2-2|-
ASSMETGGITGELF
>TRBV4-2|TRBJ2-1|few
ASSPGTSWSEQF
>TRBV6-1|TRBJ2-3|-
ASNQWTAGGDTQY
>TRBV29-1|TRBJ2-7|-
SVEDEQGGYEQY
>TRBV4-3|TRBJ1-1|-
ASSRRGELGTEAF
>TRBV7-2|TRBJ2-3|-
ASSTPVTDTQY
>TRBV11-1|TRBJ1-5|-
ASSLEGAGQPQH
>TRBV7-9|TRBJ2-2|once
SSSKQGELF
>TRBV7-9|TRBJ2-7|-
SSSLASGGAAAEQY
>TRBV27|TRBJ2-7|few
ATGGNYEQY
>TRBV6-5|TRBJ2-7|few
ASSYGQGREQY
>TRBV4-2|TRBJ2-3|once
ASSQDYPSGRDTQY
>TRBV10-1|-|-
ASSETGYEQY
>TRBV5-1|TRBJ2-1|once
ASSLGGTGRVNEQF
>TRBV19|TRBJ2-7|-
ASAGGPYEQY
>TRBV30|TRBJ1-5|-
AWIQDTNQPQH
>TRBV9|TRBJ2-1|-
ASSVAFQRGGYNEQF
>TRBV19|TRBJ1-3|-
ASSTTGFGNTIY
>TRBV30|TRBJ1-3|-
AWSGPGQGAGNTIY
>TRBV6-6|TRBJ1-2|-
ASSKGEGQGYGYT
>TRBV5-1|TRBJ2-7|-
ASTWTSGSYEQY
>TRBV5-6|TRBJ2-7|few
ASSLSQVFSYEQY
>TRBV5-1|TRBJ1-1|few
ASSWGTGAVNTEAF
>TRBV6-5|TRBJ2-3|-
ASTRGWGSDTQY
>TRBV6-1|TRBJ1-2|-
ASRITGAPT
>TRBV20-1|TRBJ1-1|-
SAGQGARAF
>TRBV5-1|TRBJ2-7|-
ASSSSGLYEQY
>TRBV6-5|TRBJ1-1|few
ASSEHRAGTEAF
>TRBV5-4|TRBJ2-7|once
ASTGGGGAYEQY
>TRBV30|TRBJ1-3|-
AWSVFSISGNTIY
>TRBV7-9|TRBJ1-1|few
ASSLALRDTEAF
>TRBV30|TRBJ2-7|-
AWSPDGLSRRRHLTRQY
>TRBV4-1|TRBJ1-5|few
ASSQVATDGQPQH
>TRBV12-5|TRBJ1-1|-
ASGWRGGHTEAF
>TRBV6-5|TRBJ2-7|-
ASSPYSGGGYEQY
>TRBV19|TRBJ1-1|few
ASREGNTEAF
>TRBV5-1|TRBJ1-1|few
ASSVGGGGTEAF
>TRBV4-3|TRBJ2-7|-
ASSHAVSYEQY
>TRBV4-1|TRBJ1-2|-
ASSLYDINSPNYGYT
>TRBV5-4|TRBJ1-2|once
ASSGQSNYGYT